This T cell receptor (beta chain) was obtained from a study of vaccination and CD4 T cells after COVID-19 (dated by TCRdb to 2022 to 2024). At the level of the whole study: The convalescent cohort comprised six males and four females, including two Hispanic individuals, seven Caucasians, two Asians and one multiracial person. Post-COVID blood samples were collected from convalescent patients a median of about 92 days after diagnosis, with a range of roughly 30 to 161 days. The time from the second vaccine dose to post-vaccine blood sampling had a median of roughly 79 days and ranged from roughly 13 to 241 days. In ten to eleven COVID-19 convalescent patients and a handful of infection-naive healthy vaccine recipients, the spike-specific CD4+ TCR repertoire before mRNA vaccination was compared with the repertoire after mRNA vaccination. Overlapping spike peptide pools from SARS-CoV-2 and from the common cold coronaviruses HCoV-NL63, HCoV-OC43 and HCoV-229E were used as culture stimuli. Two doses of either the Pfizer-BioNTech BNT162b2 vaccine (n=8) or the Moderna mRNA-1273 vaccine (n=2) were administered to participants. In control cultures, a CEFX viral epitope pool was used as positive control, an HIV-1 Nef peptide pool was used as negative control, or no peptide was added.

Worth noting for this clonotype: The clone's antigen remains unknown. Within one base of it there is no much larger clone, and no base qualities were kept.

The treatment or condition label, read with the paper, signifies: approximately 11-day PBMC culture with coronavirus spike peptide pools or control peptides (ViraFEST assay). The study used the ViraFEST assay, which expanded antigen-specific T cells with peptide pools and then identified expanded clonotypes by TCR sequencing. The absence of prior SARS-CoV-2 infection in healthy vaccine recipients was confirmed by negative nucleocapsid antibody tests before and after vaccination. More than 1.5 million PBMCs per well were cultured in IMDM with roughly 5.2% human AB serum and 8 to 10 IU/ml IL-2, plus 10 ug/ml peptide pools. Half of the culture medium was replaced with fresh IL-2-containing medium on days 3 and 7. Once the cells had been in culture for approximately 10 days, the EasySep CD4+ T cell isolation kit was used to isolate CD4+ T cells by negative selection. Ficoll-Paque Plus gradient centrifugation was used to isolate PBMCs from whole blood, and the isolated PBMCs were then either used fresh or cryopreserved at -140C. Each culture condition was generally run in triplicate wells.

Via the germline V gene (reference sequence), CDR1 is WNHNN and CDR2 SYGVQD. The CDR3 runs 13 amino acids, cysteine and phenylalanine included. Only the CDR3 portion is preserved as DNA: 39 bases, with reading frame beginning at the first base. A distance of 3 bases separates the germline ends of V and J, which lose 3 bases and 1 base respectively. Library prep was done by PCR. TCR sequencing of DNA from cultured CD4+ T cells used the Oncomine TCR Beta short-read assay at the Johns Hopkins FTIC core. The QIAamp micro DNA kit was used to extract genomic DNA from the cultured CD4+ T cells. Oncomine TCR Beta libraries from cultured CD4+ T cells were pooled using unique dual indexes and sequenced on an Illumina iSeq 100. The original methods were these. Non-productive sequences were filtered out, and CDR3s that did not start with C, did not end with F or W, or were shorter than 7 amino acids were discarded. The MANAFEST web application identified antigen-specific clonotypes by comparing peptide-stimulated wells against reference wells and other culture wells. Positive clones required FDR below 0.05, an odds ratio above 5, and productive frequency above 0.1% in at least two of three replicate wells. Clonotypes that were significantly expanded in both SARS-CoV-2 spike wells and at least one common cold coronavirus spike condition were defined as cross-reactive. Similarity between CDR3 sequences was evaluated in R version 3.6.1 using Levenshtein distances (stringdist) and unrooted phylogenetic trees (ape). Starting from the raw public reads, TCRdb applied fastp trimming at Q25, assembled clones with MiXCR and retained in-frame beta chains. When rows share a CDR3 protein, they turn into one entry using the most common DNA and genes. These V and J calls are TCRdb output, not the study's own analysis. A total of 15,000 to 20,000 distinct CDR3 sequences appear in this sample, 45% of them only once. About a fifth of the sample lies in the top ten.

Study-wide conclusions, independent of this receptor: Relatively few convalescent patients were included in the study, and early timepoints after natural infection were not analyzed. The median count of SARS-CoV-2-reactive clonotypes went up from 20 to 25 after infection to approximately 40 after vaccination, although the change was not significant. In convalescent patients, a median approximately 90% of post-vaccine SARS-CoV-2-reactive clones were detected only after vaccination, suggesting vaccine-specific priming. In convalescent patients, nearly all vaccine-specific clones (304 of 307) were found to be mono-reactive for SARS-CoV-2 spike rather than cross-reactive with common cold coronaviruses.

Material: CD4+ T cells from blood, cultured in vitro, obtained before SARS-CoV-2 vaccination. This receptor was taken from a human donor who received a COVID-19 vaccine. The chain joins TRBV10-1 to TRBJ2-2; the D gene is unclear. The CDR3 region reads CASSDGNTGELFF. At the DNA level, the sequence is TGCGCCAGCAGTGATGGGAACACCGGGGAGCTGTTTTTT.